This T cell receptor (beta chain) appears in the sequencing data of a study of blood T cell repertoires in COVID-19. This table comes from immunoSEQ multiplex PCR, and its TCRdb copy is limited to in-frame clones, with some not included. The sample records around 100,000 clones, 80% to 90% being singletons. The table lists this clone with a count of one. This CDR3 has 14 residues. From germline, CDR1 is SGHNT and CDR2 YENEEA. Trimming took 0 bases from V and 2 from J, leaving 8 bases between them. Sequences were obtained from peripheral blood. The source of this sequence is a human donor in a cohort sampled during active COVID-19. The rearrangement uses TRBV11-3 and TRBJ2-7; D is undetermined. CDR3 DNA: TGTGCCAGCAGCTTAGAGGCAGGCACCTACGAGCAGTACTTC. Amino acid sequence: CASSLEAGTYEQYF.